The 32 T cell receptor beta chains below were found in one sample sequenced in a study of blood T cells in healthy people across ages (dated by TCRdb to between 2014 and 2017). The library was built by means of 5' RACE. The instrument given in TCRdb is Illumina HiSeq 2500. A second 7 to 11 cycle PCR used a sample-barcoded 5' primer and a J-beta primer mix. TCRdb's own reprocessing of the public reads used fastp at Q25 and MiXCR and kept productive beta chains. Each CDR3 protein appears once, grouped with its most common genes and DNA. The sample table holds 980,000 or so distinct CDR3 sequences, of which about 44% were seen once. Of the sample, about an eighth is held by the ten largest clones. Material for sequencing was blood. All receptors come from a man aged 30-40 years in good health.

This chain links TRBV4-2 with TRBJ1-5; tentatively, D is TRBD1 (5 bases). V lost 0 bases and J 1 base, leaving 7 bases between the germline ends. This CDR3 is 15 amino acids long. Germline V CDR1 and CDR2: LGHNA, YNFKEQ. As DNA, the CDR3 is TGTGCCAGCAGCCAAGAGGCAGGGAGCAATCAGCCCCAGCATTTT. This sequence encodes CASSQEAGSNQPQHF.

The V and J genes are TRBV6-5 and TRBJ1-6, with a tentative D call TRBD1 (5 bases). Germline CDR1 and CDR2: MNHEY and SVGAGI. The CDR3 covers 14 residues. The DNA of the CDR3 is TGTCCCCGGAAGGACACCTTCTATAATTCACCCCTCCACTTT. This translates into CPRKDTFYNSPLHF.

The chain employs TRBV7-9 and TRBJ1-5, with TRBD1 matching 8 bases. Trimming took 1 base from V and 6 from J; bases not matched to a gene: 8. Germline V CDR1 and CDR2: SEHNR, FQNEAQ (reference sequence). The CDR3 contains 16 residues. The CDR3 sequence is CASSLDLGTGSQPQHF. The CDR3 nucleotides read TGTGCCAGCAGCTTAGACCTAGGGACAGGTAGTCAGCCCCAGCATTTT. Supplemented by reference TRBV7-9 and TRBJ1-5, the full variable domain reads DTGVSQNPRHKITKRGQNVTFRCDPISEHNRLYWYRQTLGQGPEFLTYFQNEAQLEKSRLLSDRFSAERPKGSFSTLEIQRTEQGDSAMYLCASSLDLGTGSQPQHFGDGTRLSIL.

This clonotype was recorded a few times. CDR3 region: CASSSALIGINYGYTF. CDR3 in DNA: TGTGCCAGCAGTTCCGCTTTAATCGGCATTAACTATGGCTACACCTTC. This chain uses TRBV28 with TRBJ1-2; D unclear. Trimming took 4 bases from V and 1 from J, leaving 16 bases between them. Germline values: CDR1 MDHEN, CDR2 SYDVKM. CDR3 size: 16 residues.

V usage is TRBV11-2 and J usage is TRBJ2-7, with no clear D. Looked up from germline, CDR1 is SGHAT and CDR2 is FQNNGV. V was shortened by 0 bases and J by 1 base, with 7 bases between the two germline ends. The CDR3 totals 14 residues. CDR3 sequence: CASSLDPLSYEQYF. The CDR3 DNA sequence: TGTGCCAGCAGCTTAGATCCGTTGTCCTACGAGCAGTACTTC. Drawing the rest from reference TRBV11-2 and TRBJ2-7, the complete variable domain is EAGVAQSPRYKIIEKRQSVAFWCNPISGHATLYWYQQILGQGPKLLIQFQNNGVVDDSQLPKDRFSAERLKGVDSTLKIQPAKLEDSAVYLCASSLDPLSYEQYFGPGTRLTVT.

This clonotype was found a few times. This chain links TRBV6-5 with TRBJ2-5; 10 bases line up with TRBD2. The J segment lost 3 bases and the V segment lost 2 bases, leaving 9 bases of the junction unmatched. Germline-derived CDR1 and CDR2 are MNHEY and SVGAGI. This CDR3 has 17 amino acids. Written as DNA, the CDR3 is TGTGCCAGCAGTTACGATTACAGCGGGGGGGCAAAAGAGACCCAGTACTTC. Amino acids: CASSYDYSGGAKETQYF.

The sample holds a few counts of this clonotype. The chain is built from TRBV10-3 and TRBJ1-1, with 8 bases that match TRBD1. The CDR3 has 13 residues. V was pared by 6 bases and J by 4 bases, with 4 bases of the junction left unmatched. Germline CDR1 and CDR2: ENHRY and SYGVKD. The CDR3 DNA reads as TGTGCCATCAGCCCGACAGGGGCCACTGAAGCTTTCTTT. It is translated as CAISPTGATEAFF.

This chain connects TRBV7-3 to TRBJ2-3; 7 bases agree with TRBD2. V lost 0 bases, J lost 0 bases, and 6 bases stayed unmatched. Germline V gives CDR1 SGHTA, CDR2 FQGTGA. This CDR3 has 17 residues. The CDR3 is CASSLTPASGSTDTQYF. CDR3 coding DNA: TGTGCCAGCAGCTTAACGCCGGCTAGCGGTAGCACAGATACGCAGTATTTT.

V gene TRBV29-1 combines with J gene TRBJ1-4; D is perhaps TRBD1 (5 bases). CDR3 length: 14 residues. Germline V gene sequence: CDR1 SQVTM, CDR2 ANQGSEA. The V gene lost 4 bases and the J gene lost 5 bases, with 14 bases spanning the gap. The CDR3 spells CSVGKGDPNEKLFF. The DNA of the CDR3 is TGCAGCGTTGGGAAAGGGGACCCCAATGAAAAACTGTTTTTT.

CDR3 region: CASSPRASGGPTQETQYF. CDR3 bases: TGTGCCAGCAGCCCTCGAGCTAGCGGGGGGCCCACCCAAGAGACCCAGTACTTC. The rearrangement links TRBV7-2 to TRBJ2-5, with TRBD2 identical over 11 bases. With V trimmed by 5 bases and J by 1 base, 12 bases remained unmatched. The germline V gene has CDR1 SGHTA and CDR2 FQGNSA. The CDR3 has 18 residues.

This chain links TRBV9 with TRBJ1-1, with D maybe TRBD1 (6 bases). V was clipped by 2 bases and J by 5 bases, with 10 bases between them. Germline V gene sequence: CDR1 SGDLS, CDR2 YYNGEE. The CDR3 is 13 amino acids. The CDR3 region has the DNA TGTGCCAGCAGCGTGGACAGCTTTACTGAAGCTTTCTTT. Protein sequence: CASSVDSFTEAFF. Full variable domain (outside the CDR3, taken from reference TRBV9 and TRBJ1-1): DSGVTQTPKHLITATGQRVTLRCSPRSGDLSVYWYQQSLDQGLQFLIQYYNGEERAKGNILERFSAQQFPDLHSELNLSSLELGDSALYFCASSVDSFTEAFFGQGTRLTVV.

This clonotype was detected many times. V and J are TRBV28 and TRBJ2-7, with D possibly matching TRBD1 (6 bases). Germline CDR1 MDHEN, CDR2 SYDVKM. The V gene lost 5 bases and the J gene lost 8 bases, with 19 bases spanning the gap. This CDR3 is built from 14 residues. CDR3 nucleotides: TGTGCCAGCAGTCCTAATCTGACAGGCTCCAAGCAGTACTTC. Translation gives CASSPNLTGSKQYF.

The genes are TRBV20-1 and TRBJ1-1; D is possibly TRBD1 (5 bases). The CDR3 extends over 16 amino acids. V was clipped by 3 bases and J by 0 bases, with 17 bases between them. Germline V gene data show CDR1 as DFQATT and CDR2 as SNEGSKA (reference sequence). The CDR3 loop is CSASAATGPLNTEAFF. The CDR3 bases are TGCAGTGCTAGTGCCGCCACGGGACCTTTGAACACTGAAGCTTTCTTT.

V is TRBV10-3 and J is TRBJ2-5, with D possibly TRBD2 on 6 matching bases. The germline V gene has CDR1 ENHRY and CDR2 SYGVKD. With 3 bases removed from V and 2 bases from J, the gap between germline ends came to 10 bases. The CDR3 extends over 14 amino acids. The CDR3 DNA is TGTGCCATCAGTGATTCGACTAGACAAGAGACCCAGTACTTC. Residues: CAISDSTRQETQYF.

This chain connects TRBV3-1 to TRBJ2-1, with TRBD2 as a possible D gene (7 bases). CDR1 and CDR2 from the germline V gene are LGHDT and YNNKEL (reference sequence). The CDR3 length is 15 residues. Deletions cut 0 bases from V and 4 bases from J, with 10 bases between. The CDR3 region is CASSQERGLYNEQFF. For the CDR3, the DNA is TGTGCCAGCAGCCAAGAGCGGGGGCTTTACAATGAGCAGTTCTTC.

The chain combines TRBV6-5 with TRBJ2-3; D is tentatively TRBD1 or TRBD2 (6 bases each). Germline CDR1 and CDR2: MNHEY and SVGAGI. V lost 6 bases, J lost 8 bases, and 21 bases lay in between. The CDR3 loop spans 15 amino acids. For the CDR3, the DNA is TGTGCCAGCAGACTAGTGGGGGGCGGGTACGGTACGCAGTATTTT. Translated, it gives CASRLVGGGYGTQYF.

This clonotype appeared many times. V gene TRBV4-2 combines with J gene TRBJ2-1, with TRBD2 matching 8 bases. The V and J ends lost 4 bases and 1 base, in that order; junction bases with no gene match: 0. Germline V gene sequence: CDR1 LGHNA, CDR2 YNFKEQ. The CDR3 is 14 amino acids. The CDR3 DNA sequence: TGTGCCAGCAGCCCGGGGGGGTCCTACAATGAGCAGTTCTTC. This codes for CASSPGGSYNEQFF.

A remark on this clonotype: An end of the junction differs from the germline gene, which may be a read error. The rearrangement uses TRBV12-3 or TRBV12-4 and TRBJ2-3; D is ambiguous. The CDR3 consists of 14 residues. CDR3 region: CDSSDPEGTDTQYF. In DNA form, the CDR3 reads TGTGACAGCAGTGACCCCGAGGGCACAGATACGCAGTATTTT.

This clonotype was counted a single time. The V call is TRBV12-5, the J call TRBJ1-1, with D perhaps matching TRBD1 (5 bases). There are 13 residues in the CDR3. CDR1 LGHNT and CDR2 FRNRAP come from the germline V gene. V lost 2 bases and J lost 5, with 9 bases in between. As DNA, the CDR3 is TGTGCTAGTGGTTTGATGGGGGAAACTGAAGCTTTCTTT. Translation gives CASGLMGETEAFF.

This clonotype was observed at least ten times. J is TRBJ2-1 and V is TRBV4-2; D perhaps matches TRBD2 (7 bases). Trimming left V 0 bases short and J 5 bases short, with 14 bases between. Per germline, CDR1 LGHNA and CDR2 YNFKEQ. The CDR3 runs 16 residues. The CDR3: CASSQDGLRGHNEQFF. The CDR3 DNA reads as TGTGCCAGCAGCCAAGACGGTTTGCGGGGGCACAATGAGCAGTTCTTC.

This clonotype was seen only a few times. The rearrangement joins TRBV5-1 to TRBJ1-5; D not certain. CDR3 length: 13 residues. From germline, CDR1 is SGHRS and CDR2 YFSETQ. The ends were cut back, 5 bases at V and 5 bases at J, with 11 bases in the middle. DNA of the CDR3: TGCGCCAGCAGGGACGACCTGGATCAGCCCCAGCATTTT. Protein: CASRDDLDQPQHF.

This clonotype was recorded only once. The chain links TRBV9 to TRBJ2-7; possible D gene TRBD1, 6 bases. The better agreement between TRBJ2-5 and the DNA end casts doubt on the J call. The CDR3 extends over 15 amino acids. The germline V gene encodes CDR1 SGDLS and CDR2 YYNGEE. CDR3 sequence (DNA): TGTGCCAGCAGCGCACAGGGATTTGGGGGAGAGACCCAGTACTTC. This codes for CASSAQGFGGETQYF.

On this clonotype: A much larger clone lies a single base off, so this may be a read error. This chain uses TRBV6-5 with TRBJ2-7; TRBD2 agrees at 8 bases. This CDR3 has 18 amino acids. Germline CDR1 MNHEY, CDR2 SVGAGI. V lost 0 bases, J lost 1 base, and 11 bases stayed unmatched. The CDR3 nucleotides are TGTGCCAGCAGTTACTCGACTGCCCAGCGGGGGTTTTCCTACGAGCAGTACTTC. Its translation: CASSYSTAQRGFSYEQYF.

The table lists this clonotype with a few counts. CDR3 in DNA: TGTGCCAGCAGCTTGGGTATAGCGGGGACCCGCACAGATACGCAGTATTTT. Translating it yields CASSLGIAGTRTDTQYF. The chain employs TRBV7-3 and TRBJ2-3, with 8 bases fitting TRBD2. The trim removed 3 bases at V and 1 base at J, leaving 9 bases unmatched. The germline V gene encodes CDR1 SGHTA and CDR2 FQGTGA. This CDR3 region has 17 residues.

The chain has TRBV4-3 and TRBJ2-2; D is unresolved. CDR1 is LGHNA, CDR2 YSLEER, per germline. The CDR3 contains 17 residues. The germline V and J ends were trimmed by 5 bases and 0 bases, with 16 bases remaining between them. Written as DNA, the CDR3 is TGCGCCAGCAGCGCCGGTGGCCATGACGCGAACACCGGGGAGCTGTTTTTT. It is translated as CASSAGGHDANTGELFF.

The CDR3 sequence: CASSLEIPYEQYF. For the CDR3, the DNA is TGTGCCAGCAGTTTAGAAATTCCCTACGAGCAGTACTTC. V usage is TRBV28 and J usage is TRBJ2-7; D remains unclear. Trimming took 2 bases from V and 2 from J, leaving 7 bases between them. Germline values: CDR1 MDHEN, CDR2 SYDVKM. The CDR3 is 13 residues long.

V is TRBV2 and J is TRBJ2-7; the match to TRBD2 covers 9 bases. V lost 5 bases and J lost 4; bases outside the gene matches: 3. There are 13 residues in the CDR3. The germline V gene has CDR1 SNHLY and CDR2 FYNNEI. The CDR3 spells CASSTSGRYEQYF. DNA for the CDR3: TGTGCCAGCAGTACTAGCGGGCGATACGAGCAGTACTTC. Complete variable domain (other parts from reference TRBV2 and TRBJ2-7): EPEVTQTPSHQVTQMGQEVILRCVPISNHLYFYWYRQILGQKVEFLVSFYNNEISEKSEIFDDQFSVERPDGSNFTLKIRSTKLEDSAMYFCASSTSGRYEQYFGPGTRLTVT.

This chain connects TRBV7-9 to TRBJ2-1; 7 positions agree with TRBD2. There are 14 residues in the CDR3. Per germline, CDR1 SEHNR and CDR2 FQNEAQ (reference sequence). V lost 5 bases and J lost 10; bases outside the gene matches: 11. In nucleotides, the CDR3 is TGTGCCAGCAGCGTAGGGCGGGAGTCCTACGAGCAGTTCTTC. This codes for CASSVGRESYEQFF.

CDR3 in amino acids: CASSQEGFNQPQHF. CDR3 in DNA: TGCGCCAGCAGCCAAGAGGGGTTCAATCAGCCCCAGCATTTT. This rearrangement joins TRBV4-1 to TRBJ1-5; no reliable D call. CDR3 length: 14 amino acids. Looked up from germline, CDR1 is MGHRA and CDR2 is YSYEKL. V lost 0 bases to trimming and J lost 3 bases, with 6 bases between them.

The chain employs TRBV4-2 and TRBJ2-7; 7 nucleotides agree with TRBD1. The CDR3 is 14 residues long. The V segment lost 3 bases and the J segment 2 bases; nucleotides outside the gene matches: 4. Germline assignment: CDR1 LGHNA and CDR2 YNFKEQ. CDR3 protein: CASSHVDRAYEQYF. The CDR3 nucleotides read TGTGCCAGCAGCCACGTTGACAGGGCCTACGAGCAGTACTTC.

The chain employs TRBV20-1 and TRBJ2-5; a possible D gene is TRBD1 (7 bases). The germline gives CDR1 DFQATT, CDR2 SNEGSKA (reference sequence). This CDR3 region has 13 residues. The ends were cut back, 5 bases at V and 2 bases at J, with 12 bases in the middle. The CDR3 nucleotides read TGCAGTGCTGACGGGGGACAGCAAGAGACCCAGTACTTC. Translated, it gives CSADGGQQETQYF.

This clonotype was detected a few times. This chain links TRBV29-1 with TRBJ1-2, with TRBD1 as a possible D gene (5 bases). Trimming cost V 5 bases and J 3 bases, with 16 bases left between them. The germline gives CDR1 SQVTM, CDR2 ANQGSEA. This CDR3 has 14 amino acids. The CDR3 is CSVQKGIGDYGYTF. The CDR3 DNA sequence: TGCAGCGTTCAAAAGGGGATTGGGGACTATGGCTACACCTTC.